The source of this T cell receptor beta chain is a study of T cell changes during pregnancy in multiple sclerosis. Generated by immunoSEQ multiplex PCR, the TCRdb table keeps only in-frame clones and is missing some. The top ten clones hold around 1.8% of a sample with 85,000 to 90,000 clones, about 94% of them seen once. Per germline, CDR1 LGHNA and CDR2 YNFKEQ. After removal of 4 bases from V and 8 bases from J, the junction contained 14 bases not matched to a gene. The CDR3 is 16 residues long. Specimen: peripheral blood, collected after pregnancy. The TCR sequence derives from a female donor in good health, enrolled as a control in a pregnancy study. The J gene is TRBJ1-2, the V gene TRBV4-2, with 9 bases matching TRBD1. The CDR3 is CASSLEGQGGSRGYTF. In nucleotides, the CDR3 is TGTGCCAGCAGCCTAGAGGGACAGGGAGGTTCTCGGGGCTACACCTTC.